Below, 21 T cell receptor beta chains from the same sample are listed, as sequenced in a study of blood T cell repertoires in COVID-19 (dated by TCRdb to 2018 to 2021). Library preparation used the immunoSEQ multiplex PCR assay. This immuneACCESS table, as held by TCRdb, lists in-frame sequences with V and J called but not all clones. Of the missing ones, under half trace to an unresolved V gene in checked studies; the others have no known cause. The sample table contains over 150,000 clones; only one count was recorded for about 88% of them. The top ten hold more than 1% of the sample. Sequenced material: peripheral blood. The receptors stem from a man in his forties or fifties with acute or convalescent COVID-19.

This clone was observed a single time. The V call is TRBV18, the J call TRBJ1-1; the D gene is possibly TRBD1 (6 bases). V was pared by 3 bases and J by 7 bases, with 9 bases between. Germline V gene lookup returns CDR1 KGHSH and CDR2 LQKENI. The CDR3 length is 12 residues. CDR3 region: CASSPDRNEAFF. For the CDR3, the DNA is TGTGCCAGCTCACCCGACAGGAATGAAGCTTTCTTT.

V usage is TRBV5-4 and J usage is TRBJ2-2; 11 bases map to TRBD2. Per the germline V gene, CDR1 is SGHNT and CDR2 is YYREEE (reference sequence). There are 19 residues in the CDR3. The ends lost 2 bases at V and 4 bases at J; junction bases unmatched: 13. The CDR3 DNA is TGTGCCAGCAGCTTCAGTCGGCTAGCGGGGGGCGCGGGCACCGGGGAGCTGTTTTTT. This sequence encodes CASSFSRLAGGAGTGELFF.

DNA of the CDR3: TGTGCCAGCAGCGTGGAAGGGGATTCAGATACGCAGTATTTT. It codes for CASSVEGDSDTQYF. The chain recombines TRBV9 with TRBJ2-3; TRBD1 is a possible D gene (5 bases). CDR3 length: 14 amino acids. The V and J ends lost 2 bases and 4 bases respectively, with 11 bases between them. From germline, CDR1 is SGDLS and CDR2 YYNGEE.

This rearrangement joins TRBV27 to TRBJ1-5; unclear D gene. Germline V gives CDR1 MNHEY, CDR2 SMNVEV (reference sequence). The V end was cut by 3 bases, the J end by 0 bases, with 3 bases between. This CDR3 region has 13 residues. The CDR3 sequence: CASSFYSNQPQHF. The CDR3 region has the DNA TGTGCCAGCAGTTTTTATAGCAATCAGCCCCAGCATTTT.

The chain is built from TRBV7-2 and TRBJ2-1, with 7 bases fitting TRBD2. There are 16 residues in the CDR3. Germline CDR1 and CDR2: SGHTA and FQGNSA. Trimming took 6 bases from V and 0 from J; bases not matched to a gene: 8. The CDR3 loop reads CASRPGGGSSYNEQFF. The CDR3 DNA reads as TGTGCCAGCAGACCGGGCGGGGGTAGCTCCTACAATGAGCAGTTCTTC.

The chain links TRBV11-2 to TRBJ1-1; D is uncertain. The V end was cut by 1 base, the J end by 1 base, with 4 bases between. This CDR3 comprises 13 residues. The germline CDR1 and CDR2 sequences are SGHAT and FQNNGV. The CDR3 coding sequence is TGTGCCAGCAGCTTAGGGCCGAACACTGAAGCTTTCTTT. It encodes CASSLGPNTEAFF.

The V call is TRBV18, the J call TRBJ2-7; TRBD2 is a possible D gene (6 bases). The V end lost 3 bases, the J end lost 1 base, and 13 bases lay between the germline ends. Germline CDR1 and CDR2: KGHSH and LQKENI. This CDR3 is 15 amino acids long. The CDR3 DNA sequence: TGTGCCAGCTCACCGGGTCAGGGAGGATCCTACGAGCAGTACTTC. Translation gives CASSPGQGGSYEQYF.

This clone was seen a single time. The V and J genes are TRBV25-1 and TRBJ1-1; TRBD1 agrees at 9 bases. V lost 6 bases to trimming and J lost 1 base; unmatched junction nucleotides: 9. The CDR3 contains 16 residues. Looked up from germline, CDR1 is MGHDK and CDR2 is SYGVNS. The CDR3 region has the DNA TGTGCCAGCAGAGTCATTTCGACAGGGGGGAACACTGAAGCTTTCTTT. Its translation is CASRVISTGGNTEAFF.

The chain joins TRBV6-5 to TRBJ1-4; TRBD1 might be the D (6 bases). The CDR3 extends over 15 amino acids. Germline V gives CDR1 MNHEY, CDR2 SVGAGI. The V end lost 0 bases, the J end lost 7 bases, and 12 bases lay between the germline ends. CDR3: CASSYSQGSGEKLFF. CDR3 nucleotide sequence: TGTGCCAGCAGTTACTCGCAGGGGTCAGGTGAAAAACTGTTTTTT.

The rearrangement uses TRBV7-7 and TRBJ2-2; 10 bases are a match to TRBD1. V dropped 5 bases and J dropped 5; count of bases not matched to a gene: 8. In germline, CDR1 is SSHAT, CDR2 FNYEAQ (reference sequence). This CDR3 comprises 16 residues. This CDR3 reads CASSPGTGAGTGELFF. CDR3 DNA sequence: TGTGCCAGCAGCCCCGGGACAGGGGCTGGGACCGGGGAGCTGTTTTTT.

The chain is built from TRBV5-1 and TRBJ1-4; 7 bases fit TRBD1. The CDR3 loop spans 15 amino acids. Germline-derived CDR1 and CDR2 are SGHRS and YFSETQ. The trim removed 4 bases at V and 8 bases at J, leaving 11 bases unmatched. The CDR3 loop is CASSDGTQGREKLFF. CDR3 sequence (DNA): TGCGCCAGCAGCGACGGCACACAGGGGAGAGAAAAACTGTTTTTT. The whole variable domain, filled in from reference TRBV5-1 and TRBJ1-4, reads KAGVTQTPRYLIKTRGQQVTLSCSPISGHRSVSWYQQTPGQGLQFLFEYFSETQRNKGNFPGRFSGRQFSNSRSEMNVSTLELGDSALYLCASSDGTQGREKLFFGSGTQLSVL.

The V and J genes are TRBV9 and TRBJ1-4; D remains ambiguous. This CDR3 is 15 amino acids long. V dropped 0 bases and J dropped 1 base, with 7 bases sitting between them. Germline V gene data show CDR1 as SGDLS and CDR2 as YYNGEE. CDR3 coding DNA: TGTGCCAGCAGCGTAGGAGGCGGAACTAATGAAAAACTGTTTTTT. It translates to CASSVGGGTNEKLFF.

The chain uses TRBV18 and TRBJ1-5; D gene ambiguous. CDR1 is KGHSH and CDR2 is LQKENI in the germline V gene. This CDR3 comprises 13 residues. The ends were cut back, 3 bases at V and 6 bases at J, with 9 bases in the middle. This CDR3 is CASSPSVSQPQHF. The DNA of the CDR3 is TGTGCCAGCTCACCTAGTGTAAGTCAGCCCCAGCATTTT. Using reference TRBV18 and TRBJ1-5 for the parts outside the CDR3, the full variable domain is NAGVMQNPRHLVRRRGQEARLRCSPMKGHSHVYWYRQLPEEGLKFMVYLQKENIIDESGMPKERFSAEFPKEGPSILRIQQVVRGDSAAYFCASSPSVSQPQHFGDGTRLSIL.

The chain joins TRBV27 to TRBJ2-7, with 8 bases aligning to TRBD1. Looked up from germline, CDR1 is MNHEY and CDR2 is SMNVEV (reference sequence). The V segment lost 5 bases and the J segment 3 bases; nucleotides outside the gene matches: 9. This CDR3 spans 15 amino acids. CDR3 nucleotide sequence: TGTGCCAGCAGTACACGGACAGGGTTCGGCTACGAGCAGTACTTC. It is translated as CASSTRTGFGYEQYF.

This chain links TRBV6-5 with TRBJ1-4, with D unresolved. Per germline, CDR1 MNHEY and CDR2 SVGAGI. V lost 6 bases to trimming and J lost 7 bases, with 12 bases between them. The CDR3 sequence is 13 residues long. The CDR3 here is CASRFLGGEKLFF. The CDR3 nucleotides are TGTGCCAGCAGGTTCCTCGGAGGTGAAAAACTGTTTTTT.

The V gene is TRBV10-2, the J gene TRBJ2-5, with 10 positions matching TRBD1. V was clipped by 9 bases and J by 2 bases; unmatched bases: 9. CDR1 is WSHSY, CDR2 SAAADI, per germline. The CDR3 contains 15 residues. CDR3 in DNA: TGCGCCAGTAGTCGACAGGGGGCATCGCAAGAGACCCAGTACTTC. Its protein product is CASSRQGASQETQYF.

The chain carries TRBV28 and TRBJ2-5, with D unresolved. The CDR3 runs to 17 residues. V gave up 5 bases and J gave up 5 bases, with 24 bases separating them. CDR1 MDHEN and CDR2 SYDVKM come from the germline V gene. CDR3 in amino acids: CASSPLPQTPRRETQYF. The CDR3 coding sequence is TGTGCCAGCAGTCCGCTCCCCCAGACTCCGCGGCGGGAGACCCAGTACTTC.

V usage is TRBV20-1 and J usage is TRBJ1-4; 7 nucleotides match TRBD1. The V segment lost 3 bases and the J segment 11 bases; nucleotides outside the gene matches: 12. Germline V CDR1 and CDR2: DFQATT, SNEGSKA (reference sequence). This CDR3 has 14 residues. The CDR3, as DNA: TGCAGTGCTAGTTCCGGGACAGACCTTGGGAAACTGTTTTTT. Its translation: CSASSGTDLGKLFF.

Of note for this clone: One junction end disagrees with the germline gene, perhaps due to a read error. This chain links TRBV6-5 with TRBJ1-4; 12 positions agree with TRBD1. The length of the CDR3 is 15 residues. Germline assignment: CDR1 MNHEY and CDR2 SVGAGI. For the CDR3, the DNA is TGTGCCAGCAGTGACTCCGGGACAGGGGGCGGAAAACTGTTTTTT. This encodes CASSDSGTGGGKLFF.

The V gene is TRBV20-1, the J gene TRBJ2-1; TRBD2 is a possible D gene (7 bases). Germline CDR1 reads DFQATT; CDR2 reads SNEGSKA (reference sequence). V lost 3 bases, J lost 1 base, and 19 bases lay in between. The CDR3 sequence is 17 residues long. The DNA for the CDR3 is TGCAGTGCTAGTCGAGGGGGGGCCGGAGGATCCTACAATGAGCAGTTCTTC. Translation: CSASRGGAGGSYNEQFF.

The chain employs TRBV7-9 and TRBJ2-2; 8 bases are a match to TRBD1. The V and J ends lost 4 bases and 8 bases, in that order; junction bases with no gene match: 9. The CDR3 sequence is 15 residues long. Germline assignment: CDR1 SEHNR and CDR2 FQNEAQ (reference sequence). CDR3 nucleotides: TGTGCCAGCAGCTCCCAGGGGGCTTCAACTGGGGAGCTGTTTTTT. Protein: CASSSQGASTGELFF.